This TCR beta chain was recorded in a study of early T cells in non-severe SARS-CoV-2 infection. Study information: Chains were not paired, and sequencing was done on bulk RNA from unsorted whole blood.

Findings and caveats of the study: A preference for anti-spike CD8 responses marked VDJdb matching, which missed private and CD4 specificities.

This clonotype has just a few counts. Its target is unknown. The TCR library protocol was used to attach unique molecular identifiers. These identifiers were attached to individual cDNA molecules. TCRdb independently ran MiXCR on the 5' RACE reads; one entry per CDR3 protein. The data show 74,000 or so distinct CDR3 sequences, with roughly 13% seen just once and 1.1% held by the top ten. The material sequenced was whole blood. The origin of this receptor is an adult who was a healthcare worker with PCR-confirmed SARS-CoV-2 infection or an uninfected control (not recorded which).

The CDR3, as DNA: TGTGCCAGCAGACACCGGGACAGCTACGAGCAGTACTTC. It is translated as CASRHRDSYEQYF. The chain combines TRBV6-5 with TRBJ2-7, with TRBD1 matching 7 bases. Germline loops: CDR1 MNHEY, CDR2 SVGAGI. With V trimmed by 6 bases and J by 3 bases, 5 bases remained unmatched. The CDR3 is made up of 13 amino acids.